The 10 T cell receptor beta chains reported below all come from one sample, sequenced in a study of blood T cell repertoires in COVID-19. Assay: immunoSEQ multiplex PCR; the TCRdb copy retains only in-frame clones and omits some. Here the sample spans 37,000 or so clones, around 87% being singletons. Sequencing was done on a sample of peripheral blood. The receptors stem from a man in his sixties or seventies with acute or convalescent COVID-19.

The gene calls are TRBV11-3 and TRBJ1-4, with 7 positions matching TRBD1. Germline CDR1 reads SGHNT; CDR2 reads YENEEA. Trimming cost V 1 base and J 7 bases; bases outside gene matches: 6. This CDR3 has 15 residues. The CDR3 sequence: CASSLGQGASEKLFF. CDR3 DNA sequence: TGTGCCAGCAGCTTAGGACAGGGCGCGAGTGAAAAACTGTTTTTT.

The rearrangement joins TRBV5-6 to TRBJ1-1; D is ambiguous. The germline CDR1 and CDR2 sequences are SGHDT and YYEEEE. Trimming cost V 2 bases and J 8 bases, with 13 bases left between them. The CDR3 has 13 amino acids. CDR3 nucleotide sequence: TGTGCCAGCAGCTTAACGGGAAGTTCCGAAGCTTTCTTT. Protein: CASSLTGSSEAFF. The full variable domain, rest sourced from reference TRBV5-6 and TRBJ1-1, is DAGVTQSPTHLIKTRGQQVTLRCSPKSGHDTVSWYQQALGQGPQFIFQYYEEEERQRGNFPDRFSGHQFPNYSSELNVNALLLGDSALYLCASSLTGSSEAFFGQGTRLTVV.

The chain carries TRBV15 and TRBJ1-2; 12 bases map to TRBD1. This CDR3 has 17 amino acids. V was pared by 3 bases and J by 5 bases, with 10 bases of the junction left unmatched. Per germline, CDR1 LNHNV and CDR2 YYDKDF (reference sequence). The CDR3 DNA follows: TGTGCCACCAGCAGGTCATCCGGGACAGGGGGCAGTTATGGCTACACCTTC. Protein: CATSRSSGTGGSYGYTF.

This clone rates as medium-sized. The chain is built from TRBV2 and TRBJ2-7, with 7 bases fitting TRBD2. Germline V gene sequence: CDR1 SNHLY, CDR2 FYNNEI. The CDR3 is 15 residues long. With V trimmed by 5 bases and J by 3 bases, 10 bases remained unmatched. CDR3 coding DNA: TGTGCCAGCAGTCCAACCTCCGGACTAGTCTACGAGCAGTACTTC. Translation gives CASSPTSGLVYEQYF.

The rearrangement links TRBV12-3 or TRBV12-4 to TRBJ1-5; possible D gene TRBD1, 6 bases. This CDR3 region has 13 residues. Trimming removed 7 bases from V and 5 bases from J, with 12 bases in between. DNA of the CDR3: TGTGCCAGCACCCGGACAGCGTATCAGCCCCAGCATTTT. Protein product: CASTRTAYQPQHF.

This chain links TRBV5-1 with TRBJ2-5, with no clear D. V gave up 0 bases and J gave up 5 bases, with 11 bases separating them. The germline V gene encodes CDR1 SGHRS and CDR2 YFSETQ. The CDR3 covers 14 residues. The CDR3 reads CASSLDVARETQYF. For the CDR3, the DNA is TGCGCCAGCAGCTTGGATGTGGCGAGGGAGACCCAGTACTTC.

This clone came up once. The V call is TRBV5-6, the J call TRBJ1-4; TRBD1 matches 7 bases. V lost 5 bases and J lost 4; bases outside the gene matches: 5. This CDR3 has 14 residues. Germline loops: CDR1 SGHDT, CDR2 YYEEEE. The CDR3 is CASSRTGVNEKLFF. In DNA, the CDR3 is TGTGCCAGCAGTCGGACAGGCGTTAATGAAAAACTGTTTTTT.

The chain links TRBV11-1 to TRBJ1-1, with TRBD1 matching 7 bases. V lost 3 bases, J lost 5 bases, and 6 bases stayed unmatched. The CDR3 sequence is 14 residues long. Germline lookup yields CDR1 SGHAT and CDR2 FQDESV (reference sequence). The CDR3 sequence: CASSFQGGITEAFF. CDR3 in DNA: TGTGCCAGCAGCTTTCAGGGGGGAATAACTGAAGCTTTCTTT. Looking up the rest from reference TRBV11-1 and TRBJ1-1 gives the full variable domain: EAEVAQSPRYKITEKSQAVAFWCDPISGHATLYWYRQILGQGPELLVQFQDESVVDDSQLPKDRFSAERLKGVDSTLKIQPAELGDSAMYLCASSFQGGITEAFFGQGTRLTVV.

CDR3 protein: CSVQGGGLAGGAAYNEQFF. CDR3 DNA sequence: TGCAGCGTCCAGGGGGGGGGACTAGCGGGAGGTGCGGCCTACAATGAGCAGTTCTTC. The J gene is TRBJ2-1, the V gene TRBV29-1, with TRBD2 matching over 15 bases. The CDR3 sequence is 19 residues long. V trimming: 6 bases; J trimming: 2 bases; junction bases outside the gene matches: 14. CDR1 and CDR2 (germline): SQVTM, ANQGSEA.

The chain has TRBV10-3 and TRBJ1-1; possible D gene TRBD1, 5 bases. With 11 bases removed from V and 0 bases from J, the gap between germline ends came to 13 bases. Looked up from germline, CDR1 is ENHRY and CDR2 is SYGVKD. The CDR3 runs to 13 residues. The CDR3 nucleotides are TGTGCCGTTCGGACGGACATGAACACTGAAGCTTTCTTT. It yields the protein CAVRTDMNTEAFF.